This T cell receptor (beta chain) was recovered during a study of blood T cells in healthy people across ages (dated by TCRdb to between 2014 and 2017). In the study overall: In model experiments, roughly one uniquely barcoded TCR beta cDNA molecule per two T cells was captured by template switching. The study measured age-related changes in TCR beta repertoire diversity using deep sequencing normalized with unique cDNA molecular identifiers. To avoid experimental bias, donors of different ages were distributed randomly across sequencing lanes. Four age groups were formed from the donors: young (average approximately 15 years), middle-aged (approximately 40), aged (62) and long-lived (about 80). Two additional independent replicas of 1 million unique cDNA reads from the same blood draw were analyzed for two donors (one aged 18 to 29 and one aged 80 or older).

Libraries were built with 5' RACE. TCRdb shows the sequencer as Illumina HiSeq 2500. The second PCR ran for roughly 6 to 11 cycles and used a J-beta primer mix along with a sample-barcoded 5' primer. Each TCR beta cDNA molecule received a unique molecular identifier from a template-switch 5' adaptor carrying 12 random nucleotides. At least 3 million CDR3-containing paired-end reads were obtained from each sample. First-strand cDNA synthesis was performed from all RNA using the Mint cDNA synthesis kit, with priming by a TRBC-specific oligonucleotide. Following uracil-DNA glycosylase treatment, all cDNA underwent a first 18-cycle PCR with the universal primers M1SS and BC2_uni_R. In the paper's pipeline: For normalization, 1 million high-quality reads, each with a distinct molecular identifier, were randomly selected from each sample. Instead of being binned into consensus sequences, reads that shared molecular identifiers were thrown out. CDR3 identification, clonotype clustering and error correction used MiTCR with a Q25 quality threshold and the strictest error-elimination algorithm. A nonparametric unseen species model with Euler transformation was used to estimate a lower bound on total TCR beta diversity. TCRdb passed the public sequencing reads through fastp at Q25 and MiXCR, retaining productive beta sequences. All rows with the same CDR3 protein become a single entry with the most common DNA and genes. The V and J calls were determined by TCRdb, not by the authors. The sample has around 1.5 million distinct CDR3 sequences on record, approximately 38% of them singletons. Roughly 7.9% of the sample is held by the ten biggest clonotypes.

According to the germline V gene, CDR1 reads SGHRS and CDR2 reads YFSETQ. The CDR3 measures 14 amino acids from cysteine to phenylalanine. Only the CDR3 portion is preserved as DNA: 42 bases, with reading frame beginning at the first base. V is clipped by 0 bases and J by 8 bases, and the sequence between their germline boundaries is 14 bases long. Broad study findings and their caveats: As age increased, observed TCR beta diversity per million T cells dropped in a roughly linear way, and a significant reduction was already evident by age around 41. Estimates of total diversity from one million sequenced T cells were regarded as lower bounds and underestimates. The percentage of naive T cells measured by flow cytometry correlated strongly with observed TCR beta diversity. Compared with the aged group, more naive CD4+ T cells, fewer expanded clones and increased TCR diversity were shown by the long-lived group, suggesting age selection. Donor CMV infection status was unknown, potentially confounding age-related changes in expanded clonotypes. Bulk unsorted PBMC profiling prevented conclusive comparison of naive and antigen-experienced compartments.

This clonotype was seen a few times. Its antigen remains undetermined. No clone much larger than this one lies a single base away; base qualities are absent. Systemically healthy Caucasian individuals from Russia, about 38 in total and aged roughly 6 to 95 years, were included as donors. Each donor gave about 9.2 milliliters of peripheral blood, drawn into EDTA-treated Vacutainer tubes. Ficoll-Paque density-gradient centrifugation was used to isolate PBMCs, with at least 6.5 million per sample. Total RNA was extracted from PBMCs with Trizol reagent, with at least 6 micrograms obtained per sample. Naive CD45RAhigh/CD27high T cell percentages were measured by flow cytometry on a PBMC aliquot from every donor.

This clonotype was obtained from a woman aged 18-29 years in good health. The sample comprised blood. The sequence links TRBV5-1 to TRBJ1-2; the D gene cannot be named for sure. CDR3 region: CASSLAGTSDGYTF. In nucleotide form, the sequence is TGCGCCAGCAGCTTGGCAGGCACCTCGGACGGCTACACCTTC.